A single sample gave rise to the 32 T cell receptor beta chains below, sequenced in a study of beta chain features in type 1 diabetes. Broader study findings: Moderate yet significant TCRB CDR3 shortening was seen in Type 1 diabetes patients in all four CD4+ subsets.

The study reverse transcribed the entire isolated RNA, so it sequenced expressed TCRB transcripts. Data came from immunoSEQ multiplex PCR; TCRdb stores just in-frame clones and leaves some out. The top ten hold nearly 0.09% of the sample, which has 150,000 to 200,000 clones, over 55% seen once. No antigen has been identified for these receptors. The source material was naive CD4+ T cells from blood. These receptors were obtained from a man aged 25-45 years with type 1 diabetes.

The CDR3 region has the DNA TGTGCCAGCTCACCGAACGAAGCGAACACTGAAGCTTTCTTT. This gives the protein CASSPNEANTEAFF. The chain links TRBV18 to TRBJ1-1; unclear D gene. In germline, CDR1 is KGHSH, CDR2 LQKENI. The CDR3 length is 14 residues. Trimming shortened V by 3 bases and J by 1 base, and 9 bases separated the two germline ends.

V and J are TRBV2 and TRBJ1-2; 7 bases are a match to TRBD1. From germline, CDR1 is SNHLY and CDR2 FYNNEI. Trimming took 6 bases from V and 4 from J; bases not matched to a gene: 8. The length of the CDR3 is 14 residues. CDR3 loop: CASREETGPYGYTF. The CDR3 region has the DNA TGTGCCAGCAGGGAGGAGACAGGGCCCTATGGCTACACCTTC. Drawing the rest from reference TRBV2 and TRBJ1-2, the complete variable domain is EPEVTQTPSHQVTQMGQEVILRCVPISNHLYFYWYRQILGQKVEFLVSFYNNEISEKSEIFDDQFSVERPDGSNFTLKIRSTKLEDSAMYFCASREETGPYGYTFGSGTRLTVV.

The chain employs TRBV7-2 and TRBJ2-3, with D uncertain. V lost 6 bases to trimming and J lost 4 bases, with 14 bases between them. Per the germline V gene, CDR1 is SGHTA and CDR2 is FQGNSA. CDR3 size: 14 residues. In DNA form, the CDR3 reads TGTGCCAGCAGTTCGACACGCCGGGCAGATACGCAGTATTTT. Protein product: CASSSTRRADTQYF.

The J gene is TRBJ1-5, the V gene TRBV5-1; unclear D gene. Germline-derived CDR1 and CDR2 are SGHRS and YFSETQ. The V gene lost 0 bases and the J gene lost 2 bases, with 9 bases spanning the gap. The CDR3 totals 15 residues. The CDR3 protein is CASSLEGAGNQPQHF. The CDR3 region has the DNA TGCGCCAGCAGCTTGGAGGGTGCCGGCAATCAGCCCCAGCATTTT.

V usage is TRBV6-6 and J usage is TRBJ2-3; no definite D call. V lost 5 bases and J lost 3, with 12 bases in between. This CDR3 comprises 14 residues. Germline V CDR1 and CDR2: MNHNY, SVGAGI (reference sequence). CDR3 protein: CASSPGGATDTQYF. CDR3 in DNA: TGTGCCAGCAGTCCCGGCGGCGCTACAGATACGCAGTATTTT.

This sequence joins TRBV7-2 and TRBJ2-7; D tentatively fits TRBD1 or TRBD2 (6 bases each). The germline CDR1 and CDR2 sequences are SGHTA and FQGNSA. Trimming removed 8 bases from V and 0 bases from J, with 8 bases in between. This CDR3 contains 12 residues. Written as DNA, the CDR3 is TGTGCCAGCCGGGGGCGCTCCTACGAGCAGTACTTC. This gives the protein CASRGRSYEQYF.

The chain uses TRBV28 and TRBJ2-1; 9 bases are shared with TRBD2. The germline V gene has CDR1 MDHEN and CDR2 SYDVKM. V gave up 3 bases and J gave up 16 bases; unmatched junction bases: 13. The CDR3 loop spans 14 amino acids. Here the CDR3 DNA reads TGTGCCAGCAGTTTGTTAGCGGGGGCGCCTGGATCTTTCTTC. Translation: CASSLLAGAPGSFF.

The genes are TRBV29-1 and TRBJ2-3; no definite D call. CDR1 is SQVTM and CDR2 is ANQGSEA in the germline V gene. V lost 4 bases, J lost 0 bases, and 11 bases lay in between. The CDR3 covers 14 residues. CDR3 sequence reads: CSVVVPGSTDTQYF. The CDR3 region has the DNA TGCAGCGTTGTTGTCCCCGGGAGCACAGATACGCAGTATTTT.

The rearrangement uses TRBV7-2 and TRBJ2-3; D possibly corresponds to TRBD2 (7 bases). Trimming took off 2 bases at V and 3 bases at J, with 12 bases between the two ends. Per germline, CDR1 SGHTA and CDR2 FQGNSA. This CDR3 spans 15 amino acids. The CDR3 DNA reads TGTGCCAGCAGCTTACAGGCGGGGGCGACAGATACGCAGTATTTT. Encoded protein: CASSLQAGATDTQYF.

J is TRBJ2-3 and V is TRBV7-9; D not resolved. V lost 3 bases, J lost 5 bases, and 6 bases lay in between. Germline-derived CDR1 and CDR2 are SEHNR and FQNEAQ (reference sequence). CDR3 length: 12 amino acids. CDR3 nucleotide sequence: TGTGCCAGCAGCTTTCTTCTAGATACGCAGTATTTT. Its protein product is CASSFLLDTQYF.

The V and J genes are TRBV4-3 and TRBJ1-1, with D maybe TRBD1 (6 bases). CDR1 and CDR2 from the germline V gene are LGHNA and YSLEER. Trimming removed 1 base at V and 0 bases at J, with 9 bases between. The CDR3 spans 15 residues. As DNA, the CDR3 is TGCGCCAGCAGCCAAGTGGGGGCCTTGAACACTGAAGCTTTCTTT. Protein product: CASSQVGALNTEAFF.

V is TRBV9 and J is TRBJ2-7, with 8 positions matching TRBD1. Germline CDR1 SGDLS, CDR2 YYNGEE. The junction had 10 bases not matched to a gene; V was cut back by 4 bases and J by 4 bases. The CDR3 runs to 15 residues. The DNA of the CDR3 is TGTGCCAGCAGCCCAAGACAGGGGACGAATTACGAGCAGTACTTC. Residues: CASSPRQGTNYEQYF.

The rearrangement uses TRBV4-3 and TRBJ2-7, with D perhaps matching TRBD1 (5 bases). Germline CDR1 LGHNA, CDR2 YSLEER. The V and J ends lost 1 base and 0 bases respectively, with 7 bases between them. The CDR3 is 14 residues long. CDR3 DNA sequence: TGCGCCAGCAGCCAAGGGCAGGGCTCCTACGAGCAGTACTTC. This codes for CASSQGQGSYEQYF.

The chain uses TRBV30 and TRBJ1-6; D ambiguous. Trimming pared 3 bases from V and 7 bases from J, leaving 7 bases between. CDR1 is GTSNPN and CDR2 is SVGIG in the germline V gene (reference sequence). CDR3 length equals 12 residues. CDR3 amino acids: CAWSTQNSPLHF. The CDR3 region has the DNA TGTGCCTGGAGCACCCAAAATTCACCCCTCCACTTT.

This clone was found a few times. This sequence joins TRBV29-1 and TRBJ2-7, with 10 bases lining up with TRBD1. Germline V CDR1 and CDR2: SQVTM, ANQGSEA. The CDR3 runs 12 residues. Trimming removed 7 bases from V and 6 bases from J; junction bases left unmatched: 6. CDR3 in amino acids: CSAWTGGSEQYF. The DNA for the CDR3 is TGCAGCGCCTGGACAGGGGGGAGCGAGCAGTACTTC.

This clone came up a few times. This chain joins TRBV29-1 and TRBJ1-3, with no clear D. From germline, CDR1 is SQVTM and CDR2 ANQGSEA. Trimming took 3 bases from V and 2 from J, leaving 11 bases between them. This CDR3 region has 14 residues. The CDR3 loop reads CSVDRRTTGNTIYF. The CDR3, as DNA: TGCAGCGTTGATCGGAGGACGACTGGAAACACCATATATTTT.

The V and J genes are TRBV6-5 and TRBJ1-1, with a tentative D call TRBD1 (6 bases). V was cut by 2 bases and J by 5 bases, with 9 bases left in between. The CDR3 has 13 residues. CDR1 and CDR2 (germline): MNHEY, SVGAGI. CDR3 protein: CASSYPQGTEAFF. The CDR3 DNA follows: TGTGCCAGCAGTTACCCCCAGGGGACTGAAGCTTTCTTT.

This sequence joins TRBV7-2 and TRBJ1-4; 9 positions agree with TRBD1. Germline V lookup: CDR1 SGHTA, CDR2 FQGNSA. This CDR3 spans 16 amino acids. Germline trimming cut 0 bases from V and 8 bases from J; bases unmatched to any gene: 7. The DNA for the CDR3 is TGTGCCAGCAGCTTAGCGGGGACAGGGACTTGGGAAAAACTGTTTTTT. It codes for CASSLAGTGTWEKLFF.

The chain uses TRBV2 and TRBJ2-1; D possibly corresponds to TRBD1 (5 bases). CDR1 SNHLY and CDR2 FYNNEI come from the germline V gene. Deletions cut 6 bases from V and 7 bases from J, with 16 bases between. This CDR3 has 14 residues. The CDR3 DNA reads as TGTGCCAGCAGACCCAGGGTCTTGGGGAATGAGCAGTTCTTC. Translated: CASRPRVLGNEQFF.

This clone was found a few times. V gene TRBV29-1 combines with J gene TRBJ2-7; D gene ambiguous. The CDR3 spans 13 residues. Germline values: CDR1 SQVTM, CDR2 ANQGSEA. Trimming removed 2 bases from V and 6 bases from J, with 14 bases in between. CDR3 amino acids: CSVELSGHPEQYF. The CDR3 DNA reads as TGCAGCGTTGAATTGTCGGGTCACCCCGAGCAGTACTTC.

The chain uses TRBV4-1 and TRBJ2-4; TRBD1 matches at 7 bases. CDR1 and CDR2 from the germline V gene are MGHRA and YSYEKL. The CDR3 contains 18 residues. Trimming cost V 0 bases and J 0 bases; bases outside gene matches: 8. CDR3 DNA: TGCGCCAGCAGCCAAGAGCCTGAACAGGGGCGAGCCAAAAACATTCAGTACTTC. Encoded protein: CASSQEPEQGRAKNIQYF.

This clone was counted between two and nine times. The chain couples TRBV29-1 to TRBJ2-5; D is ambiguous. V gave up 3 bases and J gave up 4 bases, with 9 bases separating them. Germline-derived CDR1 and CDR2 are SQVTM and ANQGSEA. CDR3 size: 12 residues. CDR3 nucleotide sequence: TGCAGCGTTGAGGTCCCGGGAGAGACCCAGTACTTC. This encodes CSVEVPGETQYF.

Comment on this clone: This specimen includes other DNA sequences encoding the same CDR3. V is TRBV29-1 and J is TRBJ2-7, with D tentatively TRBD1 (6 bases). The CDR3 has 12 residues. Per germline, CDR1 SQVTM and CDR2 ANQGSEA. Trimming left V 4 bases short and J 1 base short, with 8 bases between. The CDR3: CSVVRGSYEQYF. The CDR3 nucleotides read TGCAGCGTTGTCAGGGGTTCCTACGAGCAGTACTTC.

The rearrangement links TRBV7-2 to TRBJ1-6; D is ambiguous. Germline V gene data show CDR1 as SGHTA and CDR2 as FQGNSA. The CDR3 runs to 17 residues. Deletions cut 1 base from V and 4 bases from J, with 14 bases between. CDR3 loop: CASSLVWVQTYNSPLHF. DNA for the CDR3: TGTGCCAGCAGCTTAGTATGGGTACAGACTTATAATTCACCCCTCCACTTT.

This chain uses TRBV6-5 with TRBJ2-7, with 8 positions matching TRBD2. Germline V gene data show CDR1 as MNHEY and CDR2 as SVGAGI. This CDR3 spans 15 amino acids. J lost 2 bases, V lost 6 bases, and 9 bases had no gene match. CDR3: CASRLSGGPTYEQYF. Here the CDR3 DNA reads TGTGCCAGCAGACTCAGCGGGGGCCCGACCTACGAGCAGTACTTC.

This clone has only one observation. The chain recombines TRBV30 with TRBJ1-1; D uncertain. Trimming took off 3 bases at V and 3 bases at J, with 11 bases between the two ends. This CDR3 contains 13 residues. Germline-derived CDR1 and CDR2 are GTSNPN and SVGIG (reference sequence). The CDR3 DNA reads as TGTGCCTGGAGCGGATACGGTGACACTGAAGCTTTCTTT. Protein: CAWSGYGDTEAFF.

The CDR3 nucleotides are TGTGCCAGCGTTGGCTGGAATACGTCCGGGGAGCTGTTTTTT. It specifies CASVGWNTSGELFF. The V gene is TRBV7-9, the J gene TRBJ2-2; D gene unclear. CDR1 is SEHNR and CDR2 is FQNEAQ in the germline V gene (reference sequence). Trimming pared 8 bases from V and 6 bases from J, leaving 16 bases between. The CDR3 spans 14 residues.

CDR3 nucleotide sequence: TGTGCCTGGGCCGGGACAGGGGCGTCACCCCTCCACTTT. Translated, it gives CAWAGTGASPLHF. The genes are TRBV30 and TRBJ1-6, with 10 positions matching TRBD1. Germline V gene data show CDR1 as GTSNPN and CDR2 as SVGIG (reference sequence). V was pared by 5 bases and J by 10 bases, with 5 bases of the junction left unmatched. The CDR3 is made up of 13 amino acids. The full variable domain, in which reference TRBV30 and TRBJ1-6 provide the parts outside the CDR3, is SQTIHQWPATLVQPVGSPLSLECTVEGTSNPNLYWYRQAAGRGLQLLFYSVGIGQISSEVPQNLSASRPQDRQFILSSKKLLLSDSGFYLCAWAGTGASPLHFGNGTRLTVT.

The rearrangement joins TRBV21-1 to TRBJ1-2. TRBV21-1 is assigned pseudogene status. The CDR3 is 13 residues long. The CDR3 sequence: CASSKRVPYGYTF. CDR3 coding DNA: TGTGCCAGCAGCAAACGGGTTCCCTATGGCTACACCTTC.

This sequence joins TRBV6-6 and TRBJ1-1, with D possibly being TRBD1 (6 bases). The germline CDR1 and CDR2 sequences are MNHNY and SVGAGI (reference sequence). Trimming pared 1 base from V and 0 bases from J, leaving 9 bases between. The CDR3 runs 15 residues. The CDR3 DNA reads TGTGCCAGCAGTTACTGGGACACGATGAACACTGAAGCTTTCTTT. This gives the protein CASSYWDTMNTEAFF.

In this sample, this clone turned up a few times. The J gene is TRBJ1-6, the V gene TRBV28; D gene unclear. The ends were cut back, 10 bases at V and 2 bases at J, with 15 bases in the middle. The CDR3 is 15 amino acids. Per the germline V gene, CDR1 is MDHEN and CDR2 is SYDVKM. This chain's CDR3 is CATLSGNTYNSPLHF. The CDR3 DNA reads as TGTGCCACCTTATCCGGGAACACCTATAATTCACCCCTCCACTTT.

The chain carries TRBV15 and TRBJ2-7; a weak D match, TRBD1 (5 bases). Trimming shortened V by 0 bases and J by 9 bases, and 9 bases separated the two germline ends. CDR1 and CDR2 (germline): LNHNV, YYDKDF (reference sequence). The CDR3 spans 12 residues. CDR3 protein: CATSRDFDRQYF. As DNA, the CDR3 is TGTGCCACCAGCAGAGATTTCGACAGGCAGTACTTC.